This TCR beta chain was documented in a study of cytomegalovirus exposure and HLA in healthy donors (dated by TCRdb to about 2017). Describing the broader study: According to a later analysis, one platform produced both the 120 validation repertoires and the 670 or so repertoires of the first cohort. To predict cytomegalovirus infection status, the study brought together high-throughput TCR immunosequencing, statistical association of individual TCRs with disease status, and machine learning. Besides the first cohort of under 700 subjects, a separate validation cohort made up of over a hundred different subjects was used. The study was designed to test whether signatures of past pathogen exposure could be identified by cataloging public T cell receptors. The investigation overall reported the following: Of the cluster scores, around 95% were above 0 in a later analysis, which found that TCRs clustered in the first cohort also tended to co-occur in the 90 to 150 validation repertoires. Most TCR sequences were seen in very few donors, while some public TCRs were found in many individuals. The validation cohort had no HLA typing available for a later analysis, so co-occurrence within that cohort was assessed over all 120 or so repertoires. The authors suggested that the approach could potentially be extended to other disease states and immunological phenotypes. A few of the identified cytomegalovirus-associated TCR beta chains were confirmed in vitro to be specific for cytomegalovirus antigens. The study gave a list of roughly 150 TCR beta chains associated with cytomegalovirus. In both the original and validation cohorts, the classifier was reported to diagnose cytomegalovirus status with high specificity and sensitivity.

Separate from the approximately 700-subject first cohort, the validation cohort of 90 to 150 subjects was the group to which the donors belonged. As to this clone: Its antigen specificity is not known. Within one base of it there is no much larger clone, and no base qualities were kept.

Taken from the germline V gene, the CDR1 and CDR2 loops are MGHRA and YSYEKL. Trimming takes 1 base off V and 2 bases off J; junction bases not matched to a gene: 2. Including the terminal cysteine and phenylalanine, the CDR3 comprises 14 residues. The kept DNA is CDR3 alone, 42 bases in frame from the first base. Library method: the immunoSEQ multiplex PCR assay. The study's own analysis went as follows. A statistical classification framework was built for diagnosing cytomegalovirus status from the catalog of TCR beta chain sequences. TCRdb retrieved this table from immuneACCESS and kept in-frame rearrangements only. Not all clones are present; in checked studies, unresolved V genes account for under half, and no reason is known for the remainder. The V and J calls and clone size were taken over from that table, and D and trimming were inferred from the DNA. Counted in this sample were 82,000 or so clones; 85% to 95% of them appeared once. 0.65% to 0.7% of the sample goes to the ten largest clones.

The V and J segments used are TRBV4-1 and TRBJ2-7; 7 nucleotides in the junction match TRBD1. The receptor's source is a man between 18 and 29 years old in good health and CMV-seronegative. The specimen sequenced was PBMCs. The DNA reads TGCGCCAGCAGCCAAGCAGACAGGGCCTACGAGCAGTACTTC. Its protein is CASSQADRAYEQYF.